Below, one T cell receptor beta chain is given with its context. Its antigen remains unidentified. These data belong to a study of T cells in localized non-small cell lung cancer. CDR3 size: 14 residues. V trimming: 6 bases; J trimming: 4 bases; junction bases outside the gene matches: 7. Germline V lookup: CDR1 MRHNA, CDR2 SNTAGT. Notes on the study in general: There were a median roughly 60 of the top 100 tumor clones appearing in adjacent lung.

The table came from immunoSEQ multiplex PCR; TCRdb's copy has only in-frame clones and leaves some out. Of fewer than 25,000 clones in the sample, roughly 90% are singletons; the top ten hold under 7.5%. This sequence originates from a male donor older than 55 with stage I squamous cell lung carcinoma. The genes are TRBV6-4 and TRBJ1-2; TRBD1 matches at 8 bases. The material was peripheral blood, obtained before any cancer treatment. CDR3 DNA sequence: TGTGCCAGCAGCGCAGGGGGCGCGGGCTATGGCTACACCTTC. As protein: CASSAGGAGYGYTF.